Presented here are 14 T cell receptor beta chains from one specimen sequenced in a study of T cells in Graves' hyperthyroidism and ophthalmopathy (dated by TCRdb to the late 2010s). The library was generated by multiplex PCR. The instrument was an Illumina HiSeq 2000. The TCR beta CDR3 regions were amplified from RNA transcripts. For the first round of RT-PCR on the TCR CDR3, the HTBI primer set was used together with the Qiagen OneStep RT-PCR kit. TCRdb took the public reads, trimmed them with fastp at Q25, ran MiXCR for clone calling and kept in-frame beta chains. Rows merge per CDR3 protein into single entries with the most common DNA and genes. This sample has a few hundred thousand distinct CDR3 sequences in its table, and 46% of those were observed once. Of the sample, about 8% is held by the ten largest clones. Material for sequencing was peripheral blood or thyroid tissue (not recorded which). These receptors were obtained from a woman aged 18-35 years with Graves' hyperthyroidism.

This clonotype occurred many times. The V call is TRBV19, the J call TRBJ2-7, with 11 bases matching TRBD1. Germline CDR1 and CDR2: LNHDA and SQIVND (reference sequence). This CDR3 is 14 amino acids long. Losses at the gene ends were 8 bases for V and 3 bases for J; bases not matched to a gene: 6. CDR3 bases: TGTGCCAGTGGGACAGGGGGGTCTCTCTACGAGCAGTACTTC. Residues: CASGTGGSLYEQYF.

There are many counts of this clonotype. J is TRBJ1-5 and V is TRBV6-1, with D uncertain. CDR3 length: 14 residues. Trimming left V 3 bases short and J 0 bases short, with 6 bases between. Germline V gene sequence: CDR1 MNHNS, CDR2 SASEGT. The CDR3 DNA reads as TGTGCCAGCAGTGACACGAATAGCAATCAGCCCCAGCATTTT. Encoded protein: CASSDTNSNQPQHF.

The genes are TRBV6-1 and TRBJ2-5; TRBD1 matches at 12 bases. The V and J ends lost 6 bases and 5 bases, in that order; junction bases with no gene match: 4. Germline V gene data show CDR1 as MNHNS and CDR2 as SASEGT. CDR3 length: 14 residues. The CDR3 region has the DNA TGTGCCAGCAGGGGACAGGGGGCCGGGGAGACCCAGTACTTC. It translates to CASRGQGAGETQYF.

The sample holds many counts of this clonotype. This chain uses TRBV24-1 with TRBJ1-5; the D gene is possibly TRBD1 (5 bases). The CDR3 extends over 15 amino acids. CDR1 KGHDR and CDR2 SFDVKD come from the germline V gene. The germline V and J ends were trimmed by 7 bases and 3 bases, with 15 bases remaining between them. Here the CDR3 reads CATSLEGHVNQPQHF. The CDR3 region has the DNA TGTGCCACCAGCCTGGAGGGGCACGTCAATCAGCCCCAGCATTTT.

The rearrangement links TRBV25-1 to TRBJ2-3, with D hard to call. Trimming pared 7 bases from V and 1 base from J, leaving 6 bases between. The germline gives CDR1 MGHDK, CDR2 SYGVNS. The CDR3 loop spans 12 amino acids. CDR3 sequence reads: CASKSGTDTQYF. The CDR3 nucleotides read TGTGCCAGCAAAAGCGGCACAGATACGCAGTATTTT.

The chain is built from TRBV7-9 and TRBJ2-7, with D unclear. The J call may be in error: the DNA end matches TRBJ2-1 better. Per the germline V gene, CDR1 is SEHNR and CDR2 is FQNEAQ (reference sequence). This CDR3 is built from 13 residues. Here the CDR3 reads CASRPDAGNEQFF. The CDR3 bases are TGTGCCAGCAGACCGGACGCCGGAAATGAGCAGTTCTTC.

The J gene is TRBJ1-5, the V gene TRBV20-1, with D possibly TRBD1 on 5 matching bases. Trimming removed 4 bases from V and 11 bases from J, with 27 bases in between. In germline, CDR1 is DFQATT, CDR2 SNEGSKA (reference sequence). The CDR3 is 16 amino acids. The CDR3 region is CSAITGTSGVKETQHF. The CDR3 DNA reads TGCAGTGCTATTACCGGGACTAGCGGAGTAAAAGAGACCCAGCATTTT.

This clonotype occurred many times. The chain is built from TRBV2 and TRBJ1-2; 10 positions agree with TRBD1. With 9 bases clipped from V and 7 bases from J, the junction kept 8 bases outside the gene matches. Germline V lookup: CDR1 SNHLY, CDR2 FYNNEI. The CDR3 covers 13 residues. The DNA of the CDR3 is TGTGCCAGAGGGGGGGACAGGGGTTTTGGCTACACCTTC. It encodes CARGGDRGFGYTF.

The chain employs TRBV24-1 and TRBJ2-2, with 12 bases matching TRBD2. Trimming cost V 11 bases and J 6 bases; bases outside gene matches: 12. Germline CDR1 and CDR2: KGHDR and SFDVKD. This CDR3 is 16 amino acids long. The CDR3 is CARDATSGSYSGELFF. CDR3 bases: TGTGCCAGAGATGCGACTAGCGGGAGTTATTCCGGGGAGCTGTTTTTT.

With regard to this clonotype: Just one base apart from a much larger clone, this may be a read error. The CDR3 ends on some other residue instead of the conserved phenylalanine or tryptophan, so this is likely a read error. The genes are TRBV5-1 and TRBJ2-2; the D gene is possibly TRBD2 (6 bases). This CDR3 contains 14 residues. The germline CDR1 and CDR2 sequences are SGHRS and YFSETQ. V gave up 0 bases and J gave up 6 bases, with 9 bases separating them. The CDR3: CASSLAGDPGELFL. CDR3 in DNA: TGCGCCAGCAGCTTGGCGGGAGACCCCGGGGAGCTGTTTCTT.

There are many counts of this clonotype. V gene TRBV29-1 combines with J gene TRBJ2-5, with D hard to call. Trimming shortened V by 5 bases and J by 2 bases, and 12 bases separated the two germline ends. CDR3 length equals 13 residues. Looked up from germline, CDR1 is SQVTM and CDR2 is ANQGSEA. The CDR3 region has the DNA TGCAGCGTTAAACAATTTGGGCAAGAGACCCAGTACTTC. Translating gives CSVKQFGQETQYF.

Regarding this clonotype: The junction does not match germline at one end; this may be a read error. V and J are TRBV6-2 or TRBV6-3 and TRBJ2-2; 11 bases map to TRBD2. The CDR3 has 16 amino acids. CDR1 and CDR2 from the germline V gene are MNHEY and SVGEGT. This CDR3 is CASSRGLLAGAGELLF. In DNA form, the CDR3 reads TGTGCCAGCAGTAGGGGGCTACTAGCGGGAGCCGGGGAGCTGCTTTTT.

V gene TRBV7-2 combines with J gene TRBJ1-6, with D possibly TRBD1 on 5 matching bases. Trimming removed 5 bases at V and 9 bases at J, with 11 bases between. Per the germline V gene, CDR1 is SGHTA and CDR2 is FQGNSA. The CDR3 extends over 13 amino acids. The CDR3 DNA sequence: TGTGCCAGCAGCCGGGGCCATGGTTCACCCCTCCACTTT. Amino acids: CASSRGHGSPLHF.

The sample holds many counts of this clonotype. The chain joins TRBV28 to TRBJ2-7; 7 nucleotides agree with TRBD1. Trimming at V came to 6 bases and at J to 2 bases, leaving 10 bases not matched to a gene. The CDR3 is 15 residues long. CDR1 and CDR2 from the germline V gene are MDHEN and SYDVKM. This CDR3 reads CASSNRGPSTYEQYF. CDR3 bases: TGTGCCAGCAGCAACAGGGGACCCTCAACCTACGAGCAGTACTTC. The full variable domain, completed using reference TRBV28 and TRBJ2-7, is DVKVTQSSRYLVKRTGEKVFLECVQDMDHENMFWYRQDPGLGLRLIYFSYDVKMKEKGDIPEGYSVSREKKERFSLILESASTNQTSMYLCASSNRGPSTYEQYFGPGTRLTVT.